This section outlines one T cell receptor beta chain sequence together with its context. Its target is unknown. The whole isolated RNA underwent reverse transcription, so sequencing captured expressed TCRB transcripts. Some clones are missing from TCRdb's copy, which holds only in-frame ones; the method was immunoSEQ multiplex PCR. The table has 350,000 to 450,000 clones, roughly 12% seen once. This entry belongs to a study of beta chain features in type 1 diabetes. Study-level information: Similarity in age, gender and cell yields was seen between patients and healthy donors. All of the samples together had 95 million to 140 million sorted cells examined. Overall study results and limits: Shorter TCRB CDR3s, moderately but significantly so, were found in Type 1 diabetes patients in all four CD4+ subsets. Researchers reported that naive, central memory and Treg TCRB repertoires appeared more similar in patients than in healthy donors.

Based on CD45RO/CCR7/CD25/CD127/CD95/CD27, CD4+ regulatory, stem cell-like memory, naive and central memory cells were sorted. The CDR3 spans 15 residues. Germline V gives CDR1 SGHRS, CDR2 YFSETQ. The junction had 7 bases not matched to a gene; V was cut back by 2 bases and J by 2 bases. This clonotype was sampled from a woman under 30 with type 1 diabetes. Sequenced material: naive CD4+ T cells from blood. The rearrangement joins TRBV5-1 to TRBJ2-7; 7 nucleotides align to TRBD1. The CDR3 protein is CASSFGPGQTYEQYF. CDR3 nucleotides: TGCGCCAGCAGCTTCGGTCCGGGACAGACCTACGAGCAGTACTTC.